This TCR beta chain was documented in a study of shared clonotypes between healthy human individuals. The protocol was immunoSEQ multiplex PCR, while the TCRdb copy is restricted to in-frame clones and leaves out a portion. The profile shows 1 million to 1.3 million clones, roughly 74% of them singletons. The V and J ends lost 5 bases and 9 bases respectively, with 16 bases between them. The germline V gene encodes CDR1 SGHTA and CDR2 FQGNSA. The CDR3 covers 13 residues. Study-level results: What rarefaction showed was incomplete sorted-subset sequencing despite large depth.

None of the donors, who were healthy HIV-negative adults, had recently had acute infections or vaccinations. Comment on this clone: As yet, its antigen is unknown.

The sample comprised memory CD4+ T cells from PBMCs. The subset here: CD45RA-negative fraction. This sequence was found in a young man in good health. Some clones in this sample may be carry-over from other donors' samples. J is TRBJ2-5 and V is TRBV7-2; D ambiguous. The CDR3 nucleotides read TGTGCCAGCAGCGCCGCCATCACTGGGGCCCAGTACTTC. This codes for CASSAAITGAQYF.